Here is one TCR beta chain with its context. Its cognate antigen is unknown. The data were obtained in a study of early T cells in non-severe SARS-CoV-2 infection. About the study: The input, bulk RNA from unsorted whole blood, was sequenced, and chains were unpaired.

Individually, cDNA molecules had unique molecular identifiers attached to them. TCRdb re-derived calls from the 5' RACE reads in MiXCR, one entry per CDR3 protein. The sample consists of about 130,000 distinct CDR3 sequences, about 16% of them appearing once. General study results and limits: Matching against VDJdb likely underestimated virus-specific expansions, favoring anti-spike CD8.

V was shortened by 3 bases and J by 4 bases, with 15 bases between the two germline ends. The CDR3 sequence is 16 residues long. The rearrangement joins TRBV12-3 or TRBV12-4 to TRBJ2-2; tentatively, D is TRBD1 or TRBD2 (5 bases each). The sequencing sample was made of whole blood. This TCR derives from an adult who was a healthcare worker with PCR-confirmed SARS-CoV-2 infection or an uninfected control (not recorded which). The CDR3 region is CASSFGRGAGTGELFF. Written as DNA, the CDR3 is TGTGCCAGCAGTTTTGGAAGAGGGGCGGGCACCGGGGAGCTGTTTTTT.